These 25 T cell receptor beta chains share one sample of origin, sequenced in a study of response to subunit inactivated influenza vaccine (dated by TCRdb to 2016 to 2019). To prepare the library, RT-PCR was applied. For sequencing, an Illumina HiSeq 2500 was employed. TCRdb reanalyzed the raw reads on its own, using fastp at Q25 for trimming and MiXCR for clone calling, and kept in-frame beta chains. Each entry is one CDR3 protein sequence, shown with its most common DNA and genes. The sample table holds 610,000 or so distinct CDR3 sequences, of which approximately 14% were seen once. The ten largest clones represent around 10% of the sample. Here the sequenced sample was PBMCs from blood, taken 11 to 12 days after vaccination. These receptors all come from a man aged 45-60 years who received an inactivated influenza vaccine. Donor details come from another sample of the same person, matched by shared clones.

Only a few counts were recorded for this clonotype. CDR3 residues: CSARDDSGRETQYF. CDR3 in DNA: TGCAGTGCTAGAGATGATTCGGGGCGGGAGACCCAGTACTTC. The chain carries TRBV20-1 and TRBJ2-5, with D perhaps TRBD1 or TRBD2 (5 bases each). The germline V and J ends were trimmed by 0 bases and 5 bases, with 13 bases remaining between them. This CDR3 contains 14 residues. Germline CDR1 is DFQATT and CDR2 is SNEGSKA (reference sequence).

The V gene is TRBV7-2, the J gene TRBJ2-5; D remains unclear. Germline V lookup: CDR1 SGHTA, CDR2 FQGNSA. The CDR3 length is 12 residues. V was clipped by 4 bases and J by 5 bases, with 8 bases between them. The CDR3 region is CASSSSHETQYF. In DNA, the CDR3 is TGTGCCAGCAGCTCATCGCATGAGACCCAGTACTTC.

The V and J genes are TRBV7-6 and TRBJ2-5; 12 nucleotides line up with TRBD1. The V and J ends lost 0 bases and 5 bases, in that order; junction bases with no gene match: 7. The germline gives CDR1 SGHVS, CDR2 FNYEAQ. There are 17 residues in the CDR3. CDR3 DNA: TGTGCCAGCAGCTTAGCCCCCGGGACAGGGGGCAGGGAGACCCAGTACTTC. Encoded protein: CASSLAPGTGGRETQYF.

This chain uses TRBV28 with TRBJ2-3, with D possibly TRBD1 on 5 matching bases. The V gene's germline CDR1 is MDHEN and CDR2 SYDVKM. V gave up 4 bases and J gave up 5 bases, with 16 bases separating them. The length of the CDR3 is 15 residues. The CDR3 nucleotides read TGTGCCAGCAGTTGGTTGGGCGACCAGGGAGATACGCAGTATTTT. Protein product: CASSWLGDQGDTQYF.

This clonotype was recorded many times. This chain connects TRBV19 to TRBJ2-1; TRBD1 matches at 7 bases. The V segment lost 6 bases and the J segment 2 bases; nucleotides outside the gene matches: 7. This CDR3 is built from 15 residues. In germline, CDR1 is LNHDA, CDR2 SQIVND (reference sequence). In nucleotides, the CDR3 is TGTGCCAGTAGGAAGTCCGGGACAGCCTACAATGAGCAGTTCTTC. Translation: CASRKSGTAYNEQFF.

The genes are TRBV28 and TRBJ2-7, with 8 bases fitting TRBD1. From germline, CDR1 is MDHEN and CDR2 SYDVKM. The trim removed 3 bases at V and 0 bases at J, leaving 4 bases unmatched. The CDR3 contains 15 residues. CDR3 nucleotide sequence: TGTGCCAGCAGTTTTCAGGGGGCAAGCTCCTACGAGCAGTACTTC. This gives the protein CASSFQGASSYEQYF.

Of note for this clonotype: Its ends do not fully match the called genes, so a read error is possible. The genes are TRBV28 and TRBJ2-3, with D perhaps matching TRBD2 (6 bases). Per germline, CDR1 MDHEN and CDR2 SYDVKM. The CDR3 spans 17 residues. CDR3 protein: CASSLPRGGVGTDTPHF. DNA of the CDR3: TGTGCCAGCAGTTTGCCCCGAGGCGGGGTGGGAACAGATACGCCGCATTTT. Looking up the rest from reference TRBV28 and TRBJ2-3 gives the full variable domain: DVKVTQSSRYLVKRTGEKVFLECVQDMDHENMFWYRQDPGLGLRLIYFSYDVKMKEKGDIPEGYSVSREKKERFSLILESASTNQTSMYLCASSLPRGGVGTDTPHFGPGTRLTVL.

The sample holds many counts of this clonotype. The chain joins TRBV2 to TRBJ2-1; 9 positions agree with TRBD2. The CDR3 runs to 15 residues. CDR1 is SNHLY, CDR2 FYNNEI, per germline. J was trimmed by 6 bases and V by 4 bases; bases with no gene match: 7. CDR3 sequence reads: CASSVRLAGFNEQFF. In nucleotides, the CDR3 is TGTGCCAGCAGTGTGCGGCTAGCGGGGTTCAATGAGCAGTTCTTC.

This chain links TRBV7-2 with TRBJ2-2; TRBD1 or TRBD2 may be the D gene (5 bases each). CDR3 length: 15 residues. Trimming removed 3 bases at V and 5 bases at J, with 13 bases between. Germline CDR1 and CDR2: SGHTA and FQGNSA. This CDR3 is CASSLGTTRTGELFF. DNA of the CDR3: TGTGCCAGCAGCTTGGGGACCACGAGAACCGGGGAGCTGTTTTTT. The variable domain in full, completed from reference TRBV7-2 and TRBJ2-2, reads GAGVSQSPSNKVTEKGKDVELRCDPISGHTALYWYRQSLGQGLEFLIYFQGNSAPDKSGLPSDRFSAERTGGSVSTLTIQRTQQEDSAVYLCASSLGTTRTGELFFGEGSRLTVL.

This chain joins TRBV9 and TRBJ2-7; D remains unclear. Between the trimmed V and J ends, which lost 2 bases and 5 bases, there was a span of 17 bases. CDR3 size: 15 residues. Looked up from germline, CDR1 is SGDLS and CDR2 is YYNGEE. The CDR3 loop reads CASSVSPRRGDEQYF. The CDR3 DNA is TGTGCCAGCAGCGTCTCTCCCCGCAGAGGAGACGAGCAGTACTTC.

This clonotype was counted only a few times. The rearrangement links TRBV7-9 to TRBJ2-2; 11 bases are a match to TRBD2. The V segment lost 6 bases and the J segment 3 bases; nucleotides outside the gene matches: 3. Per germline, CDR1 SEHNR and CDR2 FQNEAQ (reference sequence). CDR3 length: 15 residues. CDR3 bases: TGTGCCAGCAGGCCGGGACTAGCGGACACCGGGGAGCTGTTTTTT. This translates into CASRPGLADTGELFF.

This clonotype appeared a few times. CDR3 in DNA: TGCGCCAGCAGCCTGGACGGAACAACAGATACGCAGTATTTT. It is translated as CASSLDGTTDTQYF. V and J are TRBV5-1 and TRBJ2-3; D remains unclear. Germline V gene data show CDR1 as SGHRS and CDR2 as YFSETQ. V was pared by 4 bases and J by 3 bases, with 12 bases between. CDR3 size: 14 residues.

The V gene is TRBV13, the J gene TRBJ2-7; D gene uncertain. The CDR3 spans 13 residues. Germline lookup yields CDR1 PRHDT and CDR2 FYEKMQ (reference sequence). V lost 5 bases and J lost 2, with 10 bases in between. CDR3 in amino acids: CASSLLNAYEQYF. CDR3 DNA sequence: TGTGCCAGCAGCCTCTTGAACGCCTACGAGCAGTACTTC. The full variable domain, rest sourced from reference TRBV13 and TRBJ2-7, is AAGVIQSPRHLIKEKRETATLKCYPIPRHDTVYWYQQGPGQDPQFLISFYEKMQSDKGSIPDRFSAQQFSDYHSELNMSSLELGDSALYFCASSLLNAYEQYFGPGTRLTVT.

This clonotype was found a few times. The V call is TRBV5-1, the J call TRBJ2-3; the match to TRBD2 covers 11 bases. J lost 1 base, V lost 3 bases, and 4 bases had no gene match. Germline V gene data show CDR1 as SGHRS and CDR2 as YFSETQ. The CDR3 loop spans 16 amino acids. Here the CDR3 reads CASSSQLAGGTDTQYF. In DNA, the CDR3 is TGCGCCAGCAGCTCCCAACTAGCGGGAGGCACAGATACGCAGTATTTT. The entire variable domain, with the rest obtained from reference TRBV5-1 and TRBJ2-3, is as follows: KAGVTQTPRYLIKTRGQQVTLSCSPISGHRSVSWYQQTPGQGLQFLFEYFSETQRNKGNFPGRFSGRQFSNSRSEMNVSTLELGDSALYLCASSSQLAGGTDTQYFGPGTRLTVL.

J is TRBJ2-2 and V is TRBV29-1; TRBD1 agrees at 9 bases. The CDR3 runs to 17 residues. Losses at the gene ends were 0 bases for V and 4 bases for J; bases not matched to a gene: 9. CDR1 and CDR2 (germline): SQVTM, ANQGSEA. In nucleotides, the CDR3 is TGCAGCGTTGAAGATCCTGGGGGACAGGGAGGCACCGGGGAGCTGTTTTTT. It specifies CSVEDPGGQGGTGELFF.

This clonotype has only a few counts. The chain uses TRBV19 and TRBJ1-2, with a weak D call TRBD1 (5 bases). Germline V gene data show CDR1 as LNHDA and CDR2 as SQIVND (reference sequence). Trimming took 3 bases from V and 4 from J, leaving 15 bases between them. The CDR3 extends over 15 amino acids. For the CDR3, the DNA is TGTGCCAGTAGTATCGGGACTGGGGGACTCTATGGCTACACCTTC. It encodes CASSIGTGGLYGYTF. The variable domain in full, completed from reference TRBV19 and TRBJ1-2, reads DGGITQSPKYLFRKEGQNVTLSCEQNLNHDAMYWYRQDPGQGLRLIYYSQIVNDFQKGDIAEGYSVSREKKESFPLTVTSAQKNPTAFYLCASSIGTGGLYGYTFGSGTRLTVV.

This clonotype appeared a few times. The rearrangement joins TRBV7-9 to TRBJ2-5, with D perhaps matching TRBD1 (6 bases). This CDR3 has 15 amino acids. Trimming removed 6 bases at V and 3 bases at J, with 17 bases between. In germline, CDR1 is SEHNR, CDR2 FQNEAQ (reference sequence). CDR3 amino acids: CASSQDRPRKETQYF. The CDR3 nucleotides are TGTGCCAGCAGTCAGGACAGACCGAGGAAAGAGACCCAGTACTTC. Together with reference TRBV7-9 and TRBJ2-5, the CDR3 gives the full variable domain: DTGVSQNPRHKITKRGQNVTFRCDPISEHNRLYWYRQTLGQGPEFLTYFQNEAQLEKSRLLSDRFSAERPKGSFSTLEIQRTEQGDSAMYLCASSQDRPRKETQYFGPGTRLLVL.

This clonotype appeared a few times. This CDR3 is CASSESSVTEAFF. In nucleotides, the CDR3 is TGCGCCAGCAGTGAGTCGTCAGTCACTGAAGCTTTCTTT. The chain couples TRBV10-1 to TRBJ1-1; D unclear. Germline V lookup: CDR1 WNHNN, CDR2 SYGVQD (reference sequence). The CDR3 is 13 amino acids. V was shortened by 0 bases and J by 4 bases, with 6 bases between the two germline ends.

The chain's CDR3 is CATSIRLEPGNTIYF. Here the CDR3 DNA reads TGTGCCACCAGCATCCGACTAGAACCTGGAAACACCATATATTTT. The chain has TRBV15 and TRBJ1-3; the D is unclear. Trimming cost V 4 bases and J 2 bases, with 12 bases left between them. The CDR3 loop spans 15 amino acids. Germline V gene data show CDR1 as LNHNV and CDR2 as YYDKDF (reference sequence). Filled out from reference TRBV15 and TRBJ1-3, the complete variable domain reads DAMVIQNPRYQVTQFGKPVTLSCSQTLNHNVMYWYQQKSSQAPKLLFHYYDKDFNNEADTPDNFQSRRPNTSFCFLDIRSPGLGDTAMYLCATSIRLEPGNTIYFGEGSWLTVV.

In DNA, the CDR3 is TGTGCCAGCAGGACCGAAGGTAATTACGAGCAGTACTTC. Translation: CASRTEGNYEQYF. The rearrangement links TRBV2 to TRBJ2-7; D remains unclear. Trimming took off 6 bases at V and 4 bases at J, with 13 bases between the two ends. This CDR3 comprises 13 residues. Germline-derived CDR1 and CDR2 are SNHLY and FYNNEI. The variable domain in full, with the rest retrieved from reference TRBV2 and TRBJ2-7, is EPEVTQTPSHQVTQMGQEVILRCVPISNHLYFYWYRQILGQKVEFLVSFYNNEISEKSEIFDDQFSVERPDGSNFTLKIRSTKLEDSAMYFCASRTEGNYEQYFGPGTRLTVT.

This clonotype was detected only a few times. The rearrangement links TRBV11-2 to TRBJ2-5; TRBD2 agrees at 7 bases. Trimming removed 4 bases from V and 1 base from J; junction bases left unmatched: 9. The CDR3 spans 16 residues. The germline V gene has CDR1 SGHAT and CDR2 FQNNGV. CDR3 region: CASSSRLASGQETQYF. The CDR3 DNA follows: TGTGCCAGCAGCTCCAGACTAGCTTCGGGCCAAGAGACCCAGTACTTC.

The CDR3 bases are TGCGCCAGCAGCCAAGACTGGGGCTGGAGCTCCTACAATGAGCAGTTCTTC. Protein: CASSQDWGWSSYNEQFF. This chain joins TRBV4-3 and TRBJ2-1, with a possible D match to TRBD1 (5 bases). V gave up 0 bases and J gave up 0 bases, with 12 bases separating them. Germline CDR1 LGHNA, CDR2 YSLEER. The length of the CDR3 is 17 residues.

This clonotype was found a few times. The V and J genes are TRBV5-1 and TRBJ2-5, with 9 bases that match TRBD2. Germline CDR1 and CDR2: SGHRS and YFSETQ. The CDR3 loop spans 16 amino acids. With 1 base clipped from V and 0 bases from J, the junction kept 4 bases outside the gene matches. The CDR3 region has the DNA TGCGCCAGCAGCTTGTCTCTAGCGGGGTACCAAGAGACCCAGTACTTC. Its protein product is CASSLSLAGYQETQYF.

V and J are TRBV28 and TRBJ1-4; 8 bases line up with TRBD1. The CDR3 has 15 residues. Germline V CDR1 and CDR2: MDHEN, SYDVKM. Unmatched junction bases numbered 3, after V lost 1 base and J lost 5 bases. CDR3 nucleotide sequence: TGTGCCAGCAGTTTATTTCAGGGGGCGAATGAAAAACTGTTTTTT. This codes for CASSLFQGANEKLFF.

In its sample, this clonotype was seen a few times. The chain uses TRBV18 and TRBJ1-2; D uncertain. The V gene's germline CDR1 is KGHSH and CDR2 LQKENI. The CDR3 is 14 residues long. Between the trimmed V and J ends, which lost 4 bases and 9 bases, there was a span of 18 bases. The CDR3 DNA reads TGTGCCAGCTCACAAACCGGGAGTTTCGATAGCTACACCTTC. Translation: CASSQTGSFDSYTF. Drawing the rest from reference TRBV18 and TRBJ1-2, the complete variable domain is NAGVMQNPRHLVRRRGQEARLRCSPMKGHSHVYWYRQLPEEGLKFMVYLQKENIIDESGMPKERFSAEFPKEGPSILRIQQVVRGDSAAYFCASSQTGSFDSYTFGSGTRLTVV.